This record concerns one TCR beta chain sequence. It lacks a known antigen. The sample holds no much larger clone one base away, and base qualities are not on file. The goal of deep resolution MiSeq sequencing was a depth between 1 in 1 million and 1 in 200,000 T cells, and coverage averaged 10x per clonotype. TCR beta libraries were generated with the immunoSEQ hsTCRB Kit. On the study's bioinformatics: The data were analyzed with ImmunoSEQ Analyzer and ImmunoSEQ Data Assistant, and V, D and J gene assignments followed IMGT definitions. Clonality, which ranges from 0 to 1, was calculated as one minus the normalized Shannon entropy of productive rearrangement frequencies. Public clonotype analysis was restricted to overrepresented clonotypes comprising at least 0.05% of each patient's repertoire. About a dozen repertoires from age-matched healthy donors, obtained from immuneACCESS, served as clonality controls. TCRdb mirrors the immuneACCESS table, restricted to in-frame sequences. Some clones are absent from its copies; in checked studies, under half trace to an unresolved V gene, and the reason for the others is unknown. V and J calls and clone size are given by that table; D and trimming were obtained from the DNA. For this sample the table gives 150,000 or so clones, of which around 84% were detected only once. The biggest ten clones account for roughly 7.2% of the sample.

This sample stems from a study of cytotoxic CD8 clonotypes in ibrutinib-treated CLL (dated by TCRdb to about 2021). As for the study more broadly: The cohort was composed of more than ten relapsed/refractory and around 15 treatment-naive patients; IGHV unmutated status was identified in some 17 patients. Partial responses were observed in roughly 25 patients and complete responses in 2; after a median follow-up of 68 months, remission was maintained in around 14 patients and progression was observed in about twelve. Response samples were taken after a median of 12 months on treatment, ranging from roughly 6 to 36 months. Samples averaged 255,043 productive templates and tens of thousands of productive rearrangements. Of the roughly 90 people in the trial, about two dozen had longitudinal samples available. Cryopreserved peripheral blood mononuclear cells were collected before treatment, at response, and at either disease progression or sustained remission. Patients were still on ibrutinib when every remission and progressive disease sample was collected. Findings and caveats that apply to the study as a whole: Clonality rose at ibrutinib response, remained stable during sustained remission, and dropped back toward baseline at progression. At baseline, clonality was higher than in age-matched healthy donors and showed a strong correlation with circulating CD8+ T-cell counts. Public clonotypes were rare and either contracted or stayed stable during treatment, and the rise in clonality at ibrutinib response reflected the expansion of private clonotypes. Lymph node repertoires were not examined, and the timing of sampling was not matched between patients in sustained remission and those whose disease progressed.

For TCR beta library preparation, approximately 2 micrograms of genomic DNA was extracted from cryopreserved PBMCs. High-throughput TCR beta sequencing was performed on longitudinal blood samples from CLL patients receiving ibrutinib monotherapy. The patients took part in an open-label, single-center phase 2 trial of ibrutinib monotherapy. V is clipped by 1 base and J by 4 bases, and the sequence between their germline boundaries is 11 bases long. Spanning cysteine to phenylalanine, the CDR3 consists of 14 amino acids. Only the CDR3 DNA is retained, 42 bases long and in frame from the first base. The germline V gene specifies SGHDT as CDR1 and YYEEEE as CDR2.

The rearranged segments are TRBV5-6 and TRBJ1-2; the best D guess is TRBD1, with 6 bases matching. Source: PBMCs, taken after 36 months of ibrutinib treatment. The receptor's source is a human donor with chronic lymphocytic leukemia. CDR3 region: CASSLQGRVYGYTF. The bases are TGTGCCAGCAGCTTGCAGGGGCGCGTCTATGGCTACACCTTC.